These T cell receptor beta chains were read from a single sample in a study of blood T cell repertoires in COVID-19. Clones were sequenced by immunoSEQ multiplex PCR, and TCRdb holds only the in-frame ones, with some missing. The sample includes 350,000 to 400,000 clones, around 91% seen only once; the top ten take around 1%. Input material: PBMCs or T cells enriched from blood (not recorded which). These receptors were taken from a man aged 18 to 30 who had recovered from COVID-19. Each CDR3 is given with its conserved first and last residue. The order of the fields is CDR3 protein, CDR3 DNA, J gene, CDR3 length, V gene, clone size, D gene. A D gene is named only where the DNA matches it firmly. For some rows the clone size is stated as once, few or many, or as a class when expanded; others skip it.

cdr3_aa: CASSLGQALLGNNEQFF; cdr3_nt: TGTGCCAGCTCACTGGGACAGGCGCTCCTTGGGAACAATGAGCAGTTCTTC; j_call: TRBJ2-1; cdr3_length: 17; v_call: TRBV18; clone_size: -; d_call: TRBD1
cdr3_aa: CASRTASNYGYTF; cdr3_nt: TGTGCCAGCAGGACAGCCTCCAACTATGGCTACACCTTC; j_call: TRBJ1-2; cdr3_length: 13; v_call: TRBV6-5; clone_size: -; d_call: -
cdr3_aa: CAISESPGNNGQYF; cdr3_nt: TGTGCCATCAGTGAAAGTCCAGGGAATAACGGGCAGTACTTC; j_call: TRBJ2-7; cdr3_length: 14; v_call: TRBV10-3; clone_size: -; d_call: -
cdr3_aa: CASSRDLGPNEKLFF; cdr3_nt: TGTGCCAGCTCACGGGACTTGGGGCCGAATGAAAAACTGTTTTTT; j_call: TRBJ1-4; cdr3_length: 15; v_call: TRBV18; clone_size: -; d_call: -
cdr3_aa: CASSLMGRGGVDTQYF; cdr3_nt: TGTGCCAGCAGCTTAATGGGGCGGGGGGGCGTAGATACGCAGTATTTT; j_call: TRBJ2-3; cdr3_length: 16; v_call: TRBV7-2; clone_size: -; d_call: TRBD2
cdr3_aa: CAWRQQGAETQYF; cdr3_nt: TGTGCCTGGAGACAACAGGGGGCCGAGACCCAGTACTTC; j_call: TRBJ2-5; cdr3_length: 13; v_call: TRBV30; clone_size: -; d_call: TRBD1
cdr3_aa: CASSPGSPSYNEQFF; cdr3_nt: TGTGCCAGCAGTCCCGGGAGCCCCTCCTACAATGAGCAGTTCTTC; j_call: TRBJ2-1; cdr3_length: 15; v_call: TRBV6-5; clone_size: -; d_call: -
cdr3_aa: CASRYGTGWQPQHF; cdr3_nt: TGTGCCAGTAGATACGGGACAGGGTGGCAGCCCCAGCATTTT; j_call: TRBJ1-5; cdr3_length: 14; v_call: TRBV19; clone_size: -; d_call: TRBD1
cdr3_aa: CASSINLSGGYPPQHF; cdr3_nt: TGTGCCAGTAGTATTAATCTATCAGGGGGGTACCCGCCCCAGCATTTT; j_call: TRBJ1-5; cdr3_length: 16; v_call: TRBV19; clone_size: -; d_call: TRBD1
cdr3_aa: CASSLGGSSYNSPLHF; cdr3_nt: TGTGCCAGCAGTTTGGGTGGGAGCTCCTATAATTCACCCCTCCACTTT; j_call: TRBJ1-6; cdr3_length: 16; v_call: TRBV28; clone_size: -; d_call: -
cdr3_aa: CASSSRRGQGYEQYF; cdr3_nt: TGTGCCAGCAGCTCGCGTAGGGGACAGGGGTACGAGCAGTACTTC; j_call: TRBJ2-7; cdr3_length: 15; v_call: TRBV5-6; clone_size: -; d_call: TRBD1
cdr3_aa: CASSQGLGGATEAFF; cdr3_nt: TGTGCCAGCAGCCAGGGCCTAGGGGGGGCCACTGAAGCTTTCTTT; j_call: TRBJ1-1; cdr3_length: 15; v_call: TRBV4-2; clone_size: -; d_call: -
cdr3_aa: CASSEQTANYGYTF; cdr3_nt: TGTGCCAGCAGTGAACAGACAGCTAACTATGGCTACACCTTC; j_call: TRBJ1-2; cdr3_length: 14; v_call: TRBV2; clone_size: -; d_call: -
cdr3_aa: CASSLAGAVGAFF; cdr3_nt: TGTGCCAGCAGCTTAGCAGGGGCGGTGGGAGCTTTCTTT; j_call: TRBJ1-1; cdr3_length: 13; v_call: TRBV11-1; clone_size: -; d_call: -
cdr3_aa: CATSDFAAGENTGELFF; cdr3_nt: TGTGCCACCAGTGATTTCGCCGCAGGGGAGAACACCGGGGAGCTGTTTTTT; j_call: TRBJ2-2; cdr3_length: 17; v_call: TRBV24-1; clone_size: few; d_call: -
cdr3_aa: CASSRTVNTEAFF; cdr3_nt: TGTGCCAGCAGTAGGACAGTGAACACTGAAGCTTTCTTT; j_call: TRBJ1-1; cdr3_length: 13; v_call: TRBV6-5; clone_size: -; d_call: -
cdr3_aa: CASSRQGAREKLFF; cdr3_nt: TGCGCCAGCAGTCGACAGGGGGCGCGCGAAAAACTGTTTTTT; j_call: TRBJ1-4; cdr3_length: 14; v_call: TRBV5-1; clone_size: -; d_call: TRBD1
cdr3_aa: CASSPAPGRGETGANVLTF; cdr3_nt: TGTGCCAGCTCCCCAGCCCCGGGGCGGGGGGAGACTGGGGCCAACGTCCTGACTTTC; j_call: TRBJ2-6; cdr3_length: 19; v_call: TRBV18; clone_size: -; d_call: TRBD2
cdr3_aa: CASRYRGLKVAGELFF; cdr3_nt: TGTGCCAGCAGATACAGGGGGCTAAAAGTGGCCGGGGAGCTGTTTTTT; j_call: TRBJ2-2; cdr3_length: 16; v_call: TRBV27; clone_size: -; d_call: TRBD1
cdr3_aa: CASNKLGTYSGNTIYF; cdr3_nt: TGTGCCAGTAACAAACTCGGGACATACTCTGGAAACACCATATATTTT; j_call: TRBJ1-3; cdr3_length: 16; v_call: TRBV19; clone_size: -; d_call: -
cdr3_aa: CASSLQQDNEQFF; cdr3_nt: TGTGCCAGCAGTTTGCAACAGGACAATGAGCAGTTCTTC; j_call: TRBJ2-1; cdr3_length: 13; v_call: TRBV28; clone_size: -; d_call: -
cdr3_aa: CASSEPGQKPYSNQPQHF; cdr3_nt: TGTGCCAGCAGTGAACCTGGACAGAAGCCTTATAGCAATCAGCCCCAGCATTTT; j_call: TRBJ1-5; cdr3_length: 18; v_call: TRBV25-1; clone_size: -; d_call: -
cdr3_aa: CSAVLNTEAFF; cdr3_nt: TGCAGTGCCGTTTTGAACACTGAAGCTTTCTTT; j_call: TRBJ1-1; cdr3_length: 11; v_call: TRBV20-1; clone_size: once; d_call: -
cdr3_aa: CASSLTTGYTF; cdr3_nt: TGTGCCAGCAGCTTAACCACAGGCTACACCTTC; j_call: TRBJ1-2; cdr3_length: 11; v_call: TRBV5-5; clone_size: -; d_call: -
cdr3_aa: CASSQGAGYGEQYF; cdr3_nt: TGTGCCAGCAGCCAGGGGGCAGGGTATGGCGAGCAGTACTTC; j_call: TRBJ2-7; cdr3_length: 14; v_call: TRBV3-1/TRBV3-2; clone_size: few; d_call: -
cdr3_aa: CASSGGQVTEAFF; cdr3_nt: TGCGCCAGCAGCGGGGGCCAGGTCACTGAAGCTTTCTTT; j_call: TRBJ1-1; cdr3_length: 13; v_call: TRBV5-1; clone_size: once; d_call: -
cdr3_aa: CASSSVGGWNTEAFF; cdr3_nt: TGTGCCAGCAGCTCCGTAGGGGGCTGGAACACTGAAGCTTTCTTT; j_call: TRBJ1-1; cdr3_length: 15; v_call: TRBV11-2; clone_size: -; d_call: TRBD1
cdr3_aa: CASRDRDTEAFF; cdr3_nt: TGTGCCAGCAGAGACAGGGATACTGAAGCTTTCTTT; j_call: TRBJ1-1; cdr3_length: 12; v_call: TRBV9; clone_size: -; d_call: TRBD1
cdr3_aa: CASSYGQGGSPLHF; cdr3_nt: TGTGCCAGCAGTTACGGACAGGGCGGTTCACCCCTCCACTTT; j_call: TRBJ1-6; cdr3_length: 14; v_call: TRBV6-5; clone_size: -; d_call: TRBD1
cdr3_aa: CASSLNGQATNEKLFF; cdr3_nt: TGTGCCAGCAGTCTGAACGGACAGGCAACTAATGAAAAACTGTTTTTT; j_call: TRBJ1-4; cdr3_length: 16; v_call: TRBV2; clone_size: -; d_call: TRBD1
cdr3_aa: CASSPGQGSSYEQYF; cdr3_nt: TGCGCCAGCAGCCCTGGACAGGGGAGCTCCTACGAGCAGTACTTC; j_call: TRBJ2-7; cdr3_length: 15; v_call: TRBV5-1; clone_size: -; d_call: TRBD1
cdr3_aa: CASSLTGLNTEAFF; cdr3_nt: TGTGCCAGCAGCTTGACAGGGCTGAACACTGAAGCTTTCTTT; j_call: TRBJ1-1; cdr3_length: 14; v_call: TRBV5-4; clone_size: -; d_call: -
cdr3_aa: CASSLGGTGTEAFF; cdr3_nt: TGCGCCAGCAGCTTGGGTGGAACAGGGACTGAAGCTTTCTTT; j_call: TRBJ1-1; cdr3_length: 14; v_call: TRBV5-1; clone_size: -; d_call: -
cdr3_aa: CASSYLLAGVNNEQFF; cdr3_nt: TGTGCCAGCAGCTATCTACTAGCGGGGGTGAACAATGAGCAGTTCTTC; j_call: TRBJ2-1; cdr3_length: 16; v_call: TRBV7-2; clone_size: -; d_call: TRBD2
cdr3_aa: CASSTLGRAEMEQFF; cdr3_nt: TGTGCCAGTAGTACCCTGGGCCGAGCCGAGATGGAGCAGTTCTTC; j_call: TRBJ2-1; cdr3_length: 15; v_call: TRBV19; clone_size: -; d_call: -
cdr3_aa: CASSLVLGTGGLFF; cdr3_nt: TGTGCCAGCAGCTTAGTGCTTGGGACAGGGGGCTTGTTCTTC; j_call: TRBJ2-1; cdr3_length: 14; v_call: TRBV7-2; clone_size: few; d_call: TRBD1
cdr3_aa: CASSHFQRGLSYNEQFF; cdr3_nt: TGCGCCAGCAGCCATTTCCAGCGGGGGCTATCCTACAATGAGCAGTTCTTC; j_call: TRBJ2-1; cdr3_length: 17; v_call: TRBV4-1; clone_size: -; d_call: TRBD2
cdr3_aa: CASSSQGLAGEGTGELFF; cdr3_nt: TGTGCCAGCAGCTCCCAGGGACTAGCGGGAGAGGGCACCGGGGAGCTGTTTTTT; j_call: TRBJ2-2; cdr3_length: 18; v_call: TRBV7-8; clone_size: -; d_call: TRBD2
cdr3_aa: CASSLAPGQGSSPLHF; cdr3_nt: TGTGCCAGCTCCCTAGCTCCGGGACAGGGCTCTTCACCCCTCCACTTT; j_call: TRBJ1-6; cdr3_length: 16; v_call: TRBV18; clone_size: -; d_call: TRBD1
cdr3_aa: CASWSAATGDTEAFF; cdr3_nt: TGTGCCAGCTGGTCCGCCGCGACGGGGGACACTGAAGCTTTCTTT; j_call: TRBJ1-1; cdr3_length: 15; v_call: TRBV27; clone_size: -; d_call: -
cdr3_aa: CASSPPSGTSGETQYF; cdr3_nt: TGTGCCAGCTCACCACCTTCCGGGACTAGTGGGGAGACCCAGTACTTC; j_call: TRBJ2-5; cdr3_length: 16; v_call: TRBV18; clone_size: -; d_call: TRBD2
cdr3_aa: CRASSGARYRNGNTIYF; cdr3_nt: TGCAGGGCTAGTTCAGGGGCCCGCTACCGAAACGGAAACACCATATATTTT; j_call: TRBJ1-3; cdr3_length: 17; v_call: TRBV20-1; clone_size: -; d_call: -
cdr3_aa: CASSLVGAKTNTGELFF; cdr3_nt: TGCGCCAGCAGCCTCGTGGGGGCGAAAACGAACACCGGGGAGCTGTTTTTT; j_call: TRBJ2-2; cdr3_length: 17; v_call: TRBV4-1; clone_size: -; d_call: -
cdr3_aa: CASSYFGGYGYTF; cdr3_nt: TGTGCCAGCAGTTACTTCGGCGGCTATGGCTACACCTTC; j_call: TRBJ1-2; cdr3_length: 13; v_call: TRBV6-2/TRBV6-3; clone_size: once; d_call: -
cdr3_aa: CASSLVGSEQFF; cdr3_nt: TGTGCCAGCAGCTTAGTCGGGAGTGAGCAGTTCTTC; j_call: TRBJ2-1; cdr3_length: 12; v_call: TRBV11-2; clone_size: -; d_call: -
cdr3_aa: CASSLARDRGYTF; cdr3_nt: TGCGCCAGCAGCTTGGCGAGGGACAGAGGCTACACCTTC; j_call: TRBJ1-2; cdr3_length: 13; v_call: TRBV5-1; clone_size: -; d_call: TRBD1
cdr3_aa: CASSLANYGYTF; cdr3_nt: TGTGCCAGCAGTCTCGCTAACTATGGCTACACCTTC; j_call: TRBJ1-2; cdr3_length: 12; v_call: TRBV28; clone_size: few; d_call: -
cdr3_aa: CASSPSEAGSGDTQYF; cdr3_nt: TGTGCCAGCTCACCATCCGAGGCGGGGTCGGGAGATACGCAGTATTTT; j_call: TRBJ2-3; cdr3_length: 16; v_call: TRBV18; clone_size: -; d_call: -
cdr3_aa: CASSLSQQGMYGYTF; cdr3_nt: TGTGCCAGCAGCTTGTCCCAACAGGGGATGTATGGCTACACCTTC; j_call: TRBJ1-2; cdr3_length: 15; v_call: TRBV7-9; clone_size: once; d_call: TRBD1
cdr3_aa: CASRRQNTEAFF; cdr3_nt: TGTGCCAGCAGGCGACAGAACACTGAAGCTTTCTTT; j_call: TRBJ1-1; cdr3_length: 12; v_call: TRBV28; clone_size: -; d_call: -
cdr3_aa: CAWSVRRGAANTGELFF; cdr3_nt: TGTGCCTGGAGTGTACGGCGGGGGGCCGCGAACACCGGGGAGCTGTTTTTT; j_call: TRBJ2-2; cdr3_length: 17; v_call: TRBV30; clone_size: -; d_call: TRBD2
cdr3_aa: CASSPNTDTQYF; cdr3_nt: TGTGCCAGCAGTCCAAACACAGATACGCAGTATTTT; j_call: TRBJ2-3; cdr3_length: 12; v_call: TRBV6-2/TRBV6-3; clone_size: few; d_call: -